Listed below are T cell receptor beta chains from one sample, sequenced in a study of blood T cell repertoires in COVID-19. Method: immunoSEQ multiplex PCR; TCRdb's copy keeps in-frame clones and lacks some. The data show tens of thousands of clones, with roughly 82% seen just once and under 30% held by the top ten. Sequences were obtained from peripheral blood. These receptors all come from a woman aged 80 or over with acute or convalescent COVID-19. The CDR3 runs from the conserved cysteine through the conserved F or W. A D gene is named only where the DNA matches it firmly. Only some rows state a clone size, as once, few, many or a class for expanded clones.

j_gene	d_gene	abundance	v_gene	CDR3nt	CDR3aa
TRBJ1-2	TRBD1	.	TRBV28	TGTGCCAGCAGACGACAGGGGGCCAGATCTAACTATGGCTACACCTTC	CASRRQGARSNYGYTF
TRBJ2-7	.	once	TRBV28	TGTGCCAGCAGTCTACTAGACAAACTTCCCTACGAGCAGTACTTC	CASSLLDKLPYEQYF
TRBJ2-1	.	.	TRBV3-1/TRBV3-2	TGTGCCAGCAGCCAAGAGACCCTCAGAGAGGTCTTC	CASSQETLREVF
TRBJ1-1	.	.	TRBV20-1	TGCAGTGCTAGAGAACTAACTGAAGCTTTCTTT	CSARELTEAFF
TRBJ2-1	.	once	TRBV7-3	TGTGCCAGCAGCTTGGGGGGGCCGGGAGGTATTGATGAGCAGTTCTTC	CASSLGGPGGIDEQFF
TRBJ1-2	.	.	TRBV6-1	TGTGCCAGCAGTGAAGCGTGGGGGGGGGTTGGTGGCTACACCTTC	CASSEAWGGVGGYTF
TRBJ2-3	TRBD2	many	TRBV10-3	TGTGCCATCAGTTCCGGGACTAGCGGGAGGACAGATACGCAGTATTTT	CAISSGTSGRTDTQYF
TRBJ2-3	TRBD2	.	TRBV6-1	TGTGCCAGCAGTGAAGGAGAGGCGGGAGGGCTGGAGGATACGCAGTATTTT	CASSEGEAGGLEDTQYF
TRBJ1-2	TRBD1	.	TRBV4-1	TGCGCCAGCAGCCAAGGCGGTTGGGACAGAGCTTATGGCTACACCTTC	CASSQGGWDRAYGYTF
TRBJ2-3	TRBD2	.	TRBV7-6	TGTGCCAGCAGCTTAGCCCAAGCGGGAGCCACAGATACGCAGTATTTT	CASSLAQAGATDTQYF
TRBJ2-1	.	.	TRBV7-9	TGTGCCAGCAGCCCTCATTCCTCGCGGGTCAATGAGCAGTTCTTC	CASSPHSSRVNEQFF
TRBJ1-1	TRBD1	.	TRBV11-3	TGTGCCAGCAGCCAAACCACAGGGGTGGGCGCTTTCTTT	CASSQTTGVGAFF
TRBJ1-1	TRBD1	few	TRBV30	TGTGCCTGGGGCGGCAGGGGGGCTGAAGCTTTCTTT	CAWGGRGAEAFF
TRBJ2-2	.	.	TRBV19	TGTGCCAGTAGTTTGACAGGGAACACCGGGGAGCTGTTTTTT	CASSLTGNTGELFF
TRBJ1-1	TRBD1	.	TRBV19	TGTGCCAGTAGCCCCTGGACAGGGCGGGGGAACACTGAAGCTTTCTTT	CASSPWTGRGNTEAFF
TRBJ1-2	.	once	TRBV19	TGTGCCAGCCAAGATAGGGGCATAGCTAACTATGGCTACACCTTC	CASQDRGIANYGYTF
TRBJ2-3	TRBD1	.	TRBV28	TGTGCCAGCAGACATAACAGGGGGCCCACAGATACGCAGTATTTT	CASRHNRGPTDTQYF
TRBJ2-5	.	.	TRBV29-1	TGCAGCATACGACTAGTCTCGGAGACCCAGTACTTC	CSIRLVSETQYF
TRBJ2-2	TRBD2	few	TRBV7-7	TGTGCTAGCAGCCCGGGGGGGGGCACCGGGGAGCTGTTTTTT	CASSPGGGTGELFF
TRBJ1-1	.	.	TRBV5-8	TGTGCCAGCAGCTTGGTGAGGCAAGCTTTCTTT	CASSLVRQAFF
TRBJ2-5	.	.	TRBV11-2	TGTGCCAGCAGCCCCGGGACAACCGAGACCCAGTACTTC	CASSPGTTETQYF
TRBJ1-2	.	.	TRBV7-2	TGTGCCAGCAGCTTAGGGGCAGCTAACTATGGCTACACCTTC	CASSLGAANYGYTF
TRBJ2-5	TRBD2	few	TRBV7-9	TGTGCCAGCAGTCCCCCGATCAGACTAGCGGGGGGGCTTGAGACCCAGTACTTC	CASSPPIRLAGGLETQYF
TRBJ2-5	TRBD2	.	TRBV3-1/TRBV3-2	TGTGCCAGCAGCCAAACTAGCGGGGGGGAATTTAAAGAGACCCAGTACTTC	CASSQTSGGEFKETQYF
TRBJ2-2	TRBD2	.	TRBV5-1	TGCGCCAGCAGCCCAGCGGGAGCCACCGGGGAGCTGTTTTTT	CASSPAGATGELFF
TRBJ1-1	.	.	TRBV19	TGTGCCACCGGAGGGGCTTTGAACACTGAAGCTTTCTTT	CATGGALNTEAFF
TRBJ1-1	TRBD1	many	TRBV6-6	TGTGCCAGCAGTGGACAGGGAAGGCCTACTGAAGCTTTCTTT	CASSGQGRPTEAFF
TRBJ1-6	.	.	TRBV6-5	TGTGCCAGCAGTCAGACAGGAAAGGGTGATTCACCCCTCCACTTT	CASSQTGKGDSPLHF
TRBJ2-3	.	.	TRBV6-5	TGTGCCAGCAGTTTTACCTACACAGATACGCAGTATTTT	CASSFTYTDTQYF
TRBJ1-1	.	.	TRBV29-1	TGCAGCGTTGATCCAGGGGCGGTCGTCAATGTGGAAGCTTTCTTT	CSVDPGAVVNVEAFF
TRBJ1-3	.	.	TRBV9	TGTGCCAGCAGCGTAGGAGTTGTTGGAAACACCATATATTTT	CASSVGVVGNTIYF
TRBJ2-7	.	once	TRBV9	TGTGCCAGCAGCGTAGATTCCCTCCTCGGCGAGCAGTACTTC	CASSVDSLLGEQYF
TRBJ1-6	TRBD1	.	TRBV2	TGTGCCAGCAGTTCCGGGACAGGGGATTCACCCCTCCACTTT	CASSSGTGDSPLHF
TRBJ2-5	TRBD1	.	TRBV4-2	TGTGCCAGCAGCCAATCTCATACAGGGGGCATGGAGACCCAGTACTTC	CASSQSHTGGMETQYF
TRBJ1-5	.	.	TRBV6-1	TGTGCCAGCAGTGAGGGCCCAGGGAATCAGCCCCAGCATTTT	CASSEGPGNQPQHF
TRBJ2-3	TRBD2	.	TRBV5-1	TGCGCCAGCAGCTCCGCCGCTAGCGGGAGTAAAGATACGCAGTATTTT	CASSSAASGSKDTQYF